In its sample, the clone carrying this T cell receptor beta chain was seen many times. Additional DNA sequences in this sample encode the identical CDR3. The ends lost 0 bases at V and 1 base at J; junction bases unmatched: 0. This CDR3 spans 15 amino acids. CDR1 MRHNA and CDR2 SNTAGT come from the germline V gene. The sample originates from a study of neoadjuvant anti-PD-1 for oral cavity cancer. Across the whole study: Patients without progression received a fourth nivolumab dose around day 43, then surgical resection on days 50-56.

Time point specified: after neoadjuvant nivolumab, at surgical resection. Stage II-IVA oral cavity squamous cell carcinoma was new and untreated by systemic or radiation therapy. This table comes from immunoSEQ multiplex PCR, and its TCRdb copy is limited to in-frame clones, with some not included. This sample yields fewer than 25,000 clones, of which under 55% are seen a single time; less than 50% belongs to the top ten. The chain is built from TRBV6-4 and TRBJ2-3; 8 bases line up with TRBD2. The sequence was collected from a person aged 35-79 years with oral cavity squamous cell carcinoma. This specimen consisted of tumor tissue, obtained after nivolumab (anti-PD-1) treatment. CDR3 region: CASSDSSGGTDTQYF. The CDR3 region has the DNA TGTGCCAGCAGTGACTCTAGCGGGGGCACAGATACGCAGTATTTT.